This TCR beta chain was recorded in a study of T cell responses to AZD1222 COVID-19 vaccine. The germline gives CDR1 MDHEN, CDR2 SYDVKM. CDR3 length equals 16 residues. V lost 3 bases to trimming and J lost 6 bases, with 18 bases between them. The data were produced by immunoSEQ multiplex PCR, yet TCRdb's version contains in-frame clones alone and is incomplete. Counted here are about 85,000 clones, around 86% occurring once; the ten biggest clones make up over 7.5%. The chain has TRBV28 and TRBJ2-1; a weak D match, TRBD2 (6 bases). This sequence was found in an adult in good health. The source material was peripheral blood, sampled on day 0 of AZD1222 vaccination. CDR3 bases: TGTGCCAGCAGTTTTAGGCGGGGCCGGTTCGCCAATGAGCAGTTCTTC. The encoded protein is CASSFRRGRFANEQFF.